The 28 T cell receptor beta chains in this list originate from one sample, sequenced in a study of CD4 T cells in relation to SARS-CoV-2 and coronaviruses. The unexposed donors gave CD4+ T cells in about 2011-2018, prior to COVID-19. The assay was immunoSEQ multiplex PCR, and TCRdb's table has in-frame clones only and misses some. The repertoire holds roughly 57,000 clones, about nine tenths seen once, with 1.1% to 1.5% in the top ten. Sequencing used memory CD4+ T cells from PBMCs. The source is a human donor in good health.

The chain carries TRBV10-3 and TRBJ2-1; tentatively, D is TRBD1 or TRBD2 (5 bases each). The CDR3 runs to 12 residues. V was pared by 6 bases and J by 10 bases, with 13 bases between. CDR1 ENHRY and CDR2 SYGVKD come from the germline V gene. CDR3 nucleotide sequence: TGTGCCATCAGCGGGACCTCCTTGGAGCAGTTCTTC. Translated, it gives CAISGTSLEQFF.

The DNA for the CDR3 is TGTGCCAGTAGGTCAGAGGCCTACTCCTACAATGAGCAGTTCTTC. Amino acid sequence: CASRSEAYSYNEQFF. This chain uses TRBV19 with TRBJ2-1; D remains unclear. The V gene's germline CDR1 is LNHDA and CDR2 SQIVND (reference sequence). Trimming removed 6 bases at V and 0 bases at J, with 12 bases between. This CDR3 has 15 amino acids.

This chain connects TRBV7-3 to TRBJ2-4; perhaps TRBD1 as D (6 bases). CDR3 length equals 15 residues. Trimming pared 5 bases from V and 2 bases from J, leaving 13 bases between. Germline assignment: CDR1 SGHTA and CDR2 FQGTGA. The CDR3 nucleotides read TGTGCCAGCAGCCCACACCAGGGGTCCAAAAACATTCAGTACTTC. Its protein is CASSPHQGSKNIQYF.

The chain recombines TRBV28 with TRBJ1-4; 7 bases are a match to TRBD1. Germline V gene lookup returns CDR1 MDHEN and CDR2 SYDVKM. The CDR3 is made up of 13 amino acids. Germline trimming cut 6 bases from V and 6 bases from J; bases unmatched to any gene: 4. CDR3 DNA sequence: TGTGCCAGCAGGGGCAGGGGGTATGAAAAACTGTTTTTT. Translating gives CASRGRGYEKLFF. Full variable domain (missing parts from reference TRBV28 and TRBJ1-4): DVKVTQSSRYLVKRTGEKVFLECVQDMDHENMFWYRQDPGLGLRLIYFSYDVKMKEKGDIPEGYSVSREKKERFSLILESASTNQTSMYLCASRGRGYEKLFFGSGTQLSVL.

The chain combines TRBV4-2 with TRBJ2-2, with 7 bases identical to TRBD2. Germline CDR1 LGHNA, CDR2 YNFKEQ. V shed 4 bases, J shed 2 bases, and the junction held 4 bases outside the gene matches. The CDR3 extends over 15 amino acids. The CDR3 coding sequence is TGTGCCAGCAGCCGCGAGGGACTAAACACCGGGGAGCTGTTTTTT. It yields the protein CASSREGLNTGELFF.

The chain uses TRBV27 and TRBJ1-1; D perhaps matches TRBD1 (5 bases). The CDR3 is 15 amino acids. Per the germline V gene, CDR1 is MNHEY and CDR2 is SMNVEV (reference sequence). V lost 5 bases and J 1 base, leaving 14 bases between the germline ends. CDR3 nucleotide sequence: TGTGCCAGCAGTCCGCCGGGACGGGGGAACACTGAAGCTTTCTTT. As protein: CASSPPGRGNTEAFF.

The rearrangement uses TRBV5-5 and TRBJ2-7, with 8 positions matching TRBD2. The V and J ends lost 4 bases and 6 bases, in that order; junction bases with no gene match: 12. CDR1 is SGHKS and CDR2 is YYEKEE in the germline V gene (reference sequence). The CDR3 runs to 15 residues. CDR3 DNA sequence: TGTGCCAGCAGCCAACGACCTCGGGAGGGACTCGAGCAGTACTTC. Protein sequence: CASSQRPREGLEQYF.

This chain links TRBV5-5 with TRBJ2-1; 7 bases fit TRBD2. This CDR3 is built from 16 residues. Germline CDR1 SGHKS, CDR2 YYEKEE (reference sequence). Trimming took 0 bases from V and 2 from J; bases not matched to a gene: 5. The CDR3 DNA reads TGTGCCAGCAGCTTGGGGGGGAGGGCCCCCTACAATGAGCAGTTCTTC. It specifies CASSLGGRAPYNEQFF.

The chain carries TRBV19 and TRBJ2-1, with D tentatively TRBD2 (6 bases). The germline gives CDR1 LNHDA, CDR2 SQIVND (reference sequence). This CDR3 spans 12 amino acids. Trimming removed 5 bases from V and 9 bases from J, with 11 bases in between. This chain's CDR3 is CASSVDYLEQFF. CDR3 sequence (DNA): TGTGCCAGTAGTGTGGACTACCTTGAGCAGTTCTTC.

This sequence joins TRBV7-9 and TRBJ2-7; D is tentatively TRBD1 or TRBD2 (5 bases each). V dropped 7 bases and J dropped 1 base, with 14 bases sitting between them. CDR3 size: 14 residues. In germline, CDR1 is SEHNR, CDR2 FQNEAQ (reference sequence). The CDR3 loop reads CASNPLGESYEQYF. In DNA, the CDR3 is TGTGCCAGCAACCCCTTGGGGGAATCCTACGAGCAGTACTTC.

CDR3 region: CASSLNVRAGYGYTF. The CDR3 DNA is TGTGCCAGCAGTTTAAACGTCAGGGCGGGATATGGCTACACCTTC. The gene calls are TRBV27 and TRBJ1-2, with D possibly TRBD1 on 5 matching bases. V was cut by 2 bases and J by 5 bases, with 15 bases left in between. This CDR3 spans 15 amino acids. Germline values: CDR1 MNHEY, CDR2 SMNVEV (reference sequence).

V usage is TRBV18 and J usage is TRBJ2-1; D remains unclear. CDR3 size: 14 residues. The germline V gene has CDR1 KGHSH and CDR2 LQKENI. V lost 1 base, J lost 7 bases, and 11 bases lay in between. The DNA of the CDR3 is TGTGCCAGCTCACCACAGGTCGGGTGGAATGAGCAGTTCTTC. It translates to CASSPQVGWNEQFF.

This clone has more than one count but fewer than ten. The J gene is TRBJ2-3, the V gene TRBV11-3; TRBD2 matches 12 bases. The CDR3 is 20 residues long. The V segment lost 5 bases and the J segment 2 bases; nucleotides outside the gene matches: 17. Germline values: CDR1 SGHNT, CDR2 YENEEA. DNA for the CDR3: TGTGCCAGCAGCAACCCCCGGGAATCTAGCGGGAGGGCCCCCACAGATACGCAGTATTTT. Its translation is CASSNPRESSGRAPTDTQYF.

This CDR3 is CASSTTPAQGGSPLHF. The CDR3 DNA reads TGTGCCAGCAGTACTACGCCGGCTCAGGGAGGTTCACCCCTCCACTTT. The chain links TRBV2 to TRBJ1-6; TRBD1 might be the D (5 bases). CDR3 length equals 16 residues. Trimming pared 5 bases from V and 9 bases from J, leaving 20 bases between. Germline lookup yields CDR1 SNHLY and CDR2 FYNNEI.

This rearrangement joins TRBV10-3 to TRBJ1-2; the D is unclear. V lost 4 bases and J 6 bases, leaving 12 bases between the germline ends. CDR1 is ENHRY and CDR2 is SYGVKD in the germline V gene. CDR3 size: 13 residues. The CDR3 DNA is TGTGCCATCAGTGTGTCGGTTAGGGATGGCTACACCTTC. Protein: CAISVSVRDGYTF.

This sequence joins TRBV28 and TRBJ1-5; possible D gene TRBD1, 5 bases. There are 13 residues in the CDR3. Per germline, CDR1 MDHEN and CDR2 SYDVKM. Trimming took off 3 bases at V and 4 bases at J, with 7 bases between the two ends. CDR3 protein: CASSFGGNQPQHF. In DNA form, the CDR3 reads TGTGCCAGCAGTTTTGGGGGAAATCAGCCCCAGCATTTT.

In this sample, this clone turned up once. The chain is built from TRBV30 and TRBJ2-6; the D is unclear. The V and J ends lost 2 bases and 4 bases respectively, with 3 bases between them. The CDR3 covers 12 residues. The germline V gene has CDR1 GTSNPN and CDR2 SVGIG (reference sequence). DNA for the CDR3: TGTGCCTGGAGTTTCGGGGCCAACGTCCTGACTTTC. Encoded protein: CAWSFGANVLTF.

This chain uses TRBV10-2 with TRBJ2-5, with 13 bases that match TRBD2. V trimming: 0 bases; J trimming: 1 base; junction bases outside the gene matches: 5. Germline V gene sequence: CDR1 WSHSY, CDR2 SAAADI. The CDR3 is 18 residues long. CDR3 region: CASSESRTSGSPQETQYF. In DNA, the CDR3 is TGCGCCAGCAGTGAGTCGAGGACTAGCGGGAGCCCCCAAGAGACCCAGTACTTC.

This chain joins TRBV28 and TRBJ2-7, with 7 bases matching TRBD1. Germline V gene lookup returns CDR1 MDHEN and CDR2 SYDVKM. The CDR3 has 12 amino acids. Trimming took 5 bases from V and 5 from J; bases not matched to a gene: 3. This CDR3 reads CASSTGDHEQYF. In DNA, the CDR3 is TGTGCCAGCAGTACAGGGGACCACGAGCAGTACTTC.

With regard to this clone: The same CDR3 also results from other DNA sequences found in this sample. The gene calls are TRBV3-1 (or the pseudogene TRBV3-2) and TRBJ1-6; D not certain. The CDR3 extends over 14 amino acids. The germline V gene encodes CDR1 LGHDT and CDR2 YNNKEL (reference sequence). The V and J ends lost 3 bases and 5 bases respectively, with 8 bases between them. CDR3 sequence: CASSHHTDNSPLHF. The CDR3 coding sequence is TGTGCCAGCAGCCACCATACAGATAATTCACCCCTCCACTTT.

CDR3 coding DNA: TGTGCCAGTAGTCCATACGGGACTAGCGGGAGTTTTTACAATGAGCAGTTCTTC. It is translated as CASSPYGTSGSFYNEQFF. V and J are TRBV19 and TRBJ2-1; 14 positions match TRBD2. Germline V gives CDR1 LNHDA, CDR2 SQIVND (reference sequence). There are 18 residues in the CDR3. Germline trimming cut 5 bases from V and 4 bases from J; bases unmatched to any gene: 10.

A word on this clone: The sample holds other DNA sequences that translate to the same CDR3. J is TRBJ1-5 and V is TRBV27; D gene uncertain. This CDR3 has 13 amino acids. The germline V gene encodes CDR1 MNHEY and CDR2 SMNVEV (reference sequence). V was cut by 3 bases and J by 2 bases, with 5 bases left in between. CDR3 nucleotide sequence: TGTGCCAGCAGTTTTAGGGGCAATCAGCCCCAGCATTTT. Encoded protein: CASSFRGNQPQHF.

V gene TRBV7-3 combines with J gene TRBJ2-1, with D uncertain. This CDR3 has 18 residues. Germline V gene lookup returns CDR1 SGHTA and CDR2 FQGTGA. V lost 4 bases and J lost 0, with 19 bases in between. The CDR3 bases are TGTGCCAGCAGCTCCAAAGGAGACCCTGGAAGCTCCTACAATGAGCAGTTCTTC. Amino acids: CASSSKGDPGSSYNEQFF.

This chain uses TRBV27 with TRBJ2-7; either TRBD1 or TRBD2 may fit D (5 bases each). V was cut by 5 bases and J by 7 bases, with 18 bases left in between. The germline V gene encodes CDR1 MNHEY and CDR2 SMNVEV (reference sequence). CDR3 size: 14 residues. CDR3 DNA: TGTGCCAGCAGTCCTCGGGACCAATCCCGGGAGCAGTACTTC. Amino acid sequence: CASSPRDQSREQYF.

The chain carries TRBV28 and TRBJ2-7; 9 positions match TRBD2. The CDR3 is 14 residues long. Trimming at V came to 3 bases and at J to 7 bases, leaving 7 bases not matched to a gene. CDR1 and CDR2 from the germline V gene are MDHEN and SYDVKM. The CDR3 sequence is CASSLASGTGEQYF. In DNA, the CDR3 is TGTGCCAGCAGTTTGGCTAGCGGGACGGGTGAGCAGTACTTC.

This clone was picked up a small number of times. The rearrangement links TRBV27 to TRBJ2-7; TRBD1 agrees at 8 bases. The CDR3 has 17 residues. The germline gives CDR1 MNHEY, CDR2 SMNVEV (reference sequence). V shed 3 bases and J 4 bases; nucleotides not matched to a gene: 14. CDR3: CASSFRVRQGKTYEQYF. The CDR3 DNA reads TGTGCCAGCAGTTTTCGCGTAAGACAGGGGAAAACTTACGAGCAGTACTTC.

V is TRBV3-1 (or the pseudogene TRBV3-2) and J is TRBJ2-5; 9 bases fit TRBD1. Germline trimming cut 1 base from V and 5 bases from J; bases unmatched to any gene: 8. The CDR3 sequence is 16 residues long. Per germline, CDR1 LGHDT and CDR2 YNNKEL (reference sequence). CDR3 DNA sequence: TGTGCCAGCAGCCAAGCCAAGACAGGGGGAGGGGAGACCCAGTACTTC. This translates into CASSQAKTGGGETQYF.

The gene calls are TRBV3-1 (or the pseudogene TRBV3-2) and TRBJ1-1, with D possibly TRBD1 on 5 matching bases. V dropped 1 base and J dropped 7 bases, with 10 bases sitting between them. The CDR3 contains 13 residues. Germline assignment: CDR1 LGHDT and CDR2 YNNKEL (reference sequence). As DNA, the CDR3 is TGTGCCAGCAGCCAAGCGGCAGGGATTGAAGCTTTCTTT. Protein sequence: CASSQAAGIEAFF.